This T cell receptor (beta chain) was captured in a study of cytomegalovirus exposure and HLA in healthy donors. Donors were nominally healthy when sampled, though unrecorded immune exposures were likely. Notes on the study in general: Later on, an analysis found that several of the most significant clusters appeared to be linked to common viral pathogens, which included parvovirus B19. Researchers reported that three CMV-associated chains were confirmed in vitro as CMV antigen-specific. Later on, a genetic analysis was performed. It linked a missense variant in DCLRE1C with V- and J-gene trimming of TCR beta.

This clone showed up just once. Its antigen is as yet unknown. Trimming shortened V by 3 bases and J by 3 bases, and 13 bases separated the two germline ends. The CDR3 consists of 15 residues. Germline V gene data show CDR1 as SGDLS and CDR2 as YYNGEE. Both 60 Vbeta primers and 13 Jbeta primers went into the PCR. Sequencing used immunoSEQ multiplex PCR; TCRdb keeps in-frame clones, though not all of them. The sample consists of about 100,000 clones, 76% of them appearing once. Sequencing was performed on PBMCs. The chain joins TRBV9 to TRBJ1-3; D is undetermined. This sequence was found in a woman between 50 and 59 years old in good health and CMV-seropositive. The CDR3 nucleotides read TGTGCCAGCAGCGCCCCGGGGAAAAGTGGAAACACCATATATTTT. Translating it yields CASSAPGKSGNTIYF. The full variable domain, with the rest looked up from reference TRBV9 and TRBJ1-3, is DSGVTQTPKHLITATGQRVTLRCSPRSGDLSVYWYQQSLDQGLQFLIQYYNGEERAKGNILERFSAQQFPDLHSELNLSSLELGDSALYFCASSAPGKSGNTIYFGEGSWLTVV.